These T cell receptor beta chains were read from a single sample in a study of blood T cell repertoires in COVID-19. Assay used: immunoSEQ multiplex PCR; TCRdb lists only in-frame clones, some missing. The repertoire holds around 150,000 clones, with around nine tenths as singletons. The sample comprised peripheral blood. These TCRs come from a woman between 40 and 55 years old with acute or convalescent COVID-19. Each CDR3 is given with its conserved first and last residue. Not all rows give a size; the values are once, few, many and, for expanded clones, a class.

CDR3 protein	V gene	J gene	clone size
CSARDIRAFF	TRBV20-1	TRBJ1-1	few
CASSLNRGTNEKLFF	TRBV2	TRBJ1-4	.
CASSKGSGVPTGELFF	TRBV6-6	TRBJ2-2	.
CSPGQGEPQYF	TRBV20-1	TRBJ2-5	.
CASSQRLDTQYF	TRBV9	TRBJ2-3	.
CASSLAGQGYAGYTF	TRBV5-4	TRBJ1-2	.
CASSEGIRDTTPYEQYF	TRBV2	TRBJ2-7	.
CASNPGTGNSPLHF	TRBV2	TRBJ1-6	.
CASSLAPGTREGYGYTF	TRBV11-2	TRBJ1-2	.
CASSTQDRGSYEQYF	TRBV11-2	TRBJ2-7	.
CASRLQTGPIEAFF	TRBV19	TRBJ1-1	.
CASSATGTGGGKLFF	TRBV6-6	TRBJ1-4	.
CATRGTGEDTQYF	TRBV24-1	TRBJ2-3	once
CASSSQRGPGETQYF	TRBV28	TRBJ2-5	.
CASSYSGGTPGEQYF	TRBV6-6	TRBJ2-7	.
CASSLGGLNEQYF	TRBV27	TRBJ2-7	once
CASSPGTGGSDTQYF	TRBV11-3	TRBJ2-3	.
CASSLVGGYGYTF	TRBV7-9	TRBJ1-2	few
CASSLAPITRSGSYEQYF	TRBV7-6	TRBJ2-7	.
CASRRGQNTGELFF	TRBV28	TRBJ2-2	once
CASSQPLWSGGTDTQYF	TRBV4-1	TRBJ2-3	.
CASSLKVGVEQFF	TRBV12-3/TRBV12-4	TRBJ2-1	.
CASSFGWRYSNQPQHF	TRBV7-3	TRBJ1-5	.
CASSFPERQINGYTF	TRBV11-3	TRBJ1-2	.
CASSLGGQGPNQPQHF	TRBV7-9	TRBJ1-5	.
CASSQPGQGVNEQYF	TRBV4-1	TRBJ2-7	.
CACTTLAVETQYF	TRBV30	TRBJ2-5	.
CASSYGPNTEAFF	TRBV6-6	TRBJ1-1	.
CSVGGEYPTQYF	TRBV29-1	TRBJ2-3	.
CASSRRGTYSGNTIYF	TRBV19	TRBJ1-3	few
CASSDSGGANEQFF	TRBV6-1	TRBJ2-1	.
CASSRQENYGYTF	TRBV14	TRBJ1-2	.
CASTPGEGAYYGYTF	TRBV7-8	TRBJ1-2	.
CASSLLGVGQGKDQPQHF	TRBV27	TRBJ1-5	.
CASSLSTMNTEAFF	TRBV7-9	TRBJ1-1	.
CASRGQGNYGYTF	TRBV6-5	TRBJ1-2	.